Following are 30 T cell receptor beta chains from one sample sequenced in a study of blood T cell repertoires in COVID-19. Libraries were prepared by immunoSEQ multiplex PCR; TCRdb keeps only in-frame clonotypes and omits some of them. The data show more than 300,000 clones, about 83% seen once. The specimen was peripheral blood. The receptors here all came from a woman in her 50s with acute or convalescent COVID-19.

The chain uses TRBV7-3 and TRBJ2-7; D tentatively fits TRBD1 or TRBD2 (9 bases each). This CDR3 contains 18 residues. Trimming removed 2 bases from V and 4 bases from J, with 24 bases in between. CDR1 SGHTA and CDR2 FQGTGA come from the germline V gene. The CDR3 sequence is CASSLSGQGSSGMYEQYF. As DNA, the CDR3 is TGTGCCAGCAGCTTATCGGGACAGGGATCTAGCGGGATGTACGAGCAGTACTTC.

This chain joins TRBV18 and TRBJ2-5; no clear D gene. CDR1 KGHSH and CDR2 LQKENI come from the germline V gene. This CDR3 region has 15 residues. The germline V and J ends were trimmed by 3 bases and 4 bases, with 15 bases remaining between them. The CDR3 region is CASSPRISGGETQYF. The DNA of the CDR3 is TGTGCCAGCTCACCGCGGATTTCCGGCGGAGAGACCCAGTACTTC.

This chain uses TRBV4-1 with TRBJ1-5, with TRBD1 as a possible D gene (6 bases). CDR3 length: 16 residues. Germline CDR1 and CDR2: MGHRA and YSYEKL. V was shortened by 2 bases and J by 7 bases, with 18 bases between the two germline ends. The CDR3 coding sequence is TGCGCCAGCAGCCAACTTCATTCGACAGGCGTCCAGCCCCAGCATTTT. Translating it yields CASSQLHSTGVQPQHF.

The rearrangement links TRBV7-2 to TRBJ2-1; 10 bases line up with TRBD2. After removal of 5 bases from V and 8 bases from J, the junction contained 6 bases not matched to a gene. This CDR3 has 14 amino acids. Germline CDR1 and CDR2: SGHTA and FQGNSA. CDR3 protein: CASSPETSGYEQFF. The CDR3 DNA reads TGTGCCAGCAGCCCTGAGACTAGCGGGTATGAGCAGTTCTTC.

V usage is TRBV4-2 and J usage is TRBJ2-1; TRBD1 matches at 11 bases. CDR3 size: 20 residues. CDR1 is LGHNA and CDR2 is YNFKEQ in the germline V gene. Trimming took 0 bases from V and 4 from J; bases not matched to a gene: 14. For the CDR3, the DNA is TGTGCCAGCAGCCAAGAATCAGGGAGATACCGGGACAGGGGGTACAATGAGCAGTTCTTC. Translated: CASSQESGRYRDRGYNEQFF.

The chain uses TRBV6-5 and TRBJ2-1; weak D call: TRBD2 (7 bases). The germline gives CDR1 MNHEY, CDR2 SVGAGI. The CDR3 is made up of 14 amino acids. The V and J ends lost 5 bases and 6 bases respectively, with 14 bases between them. CDR3 sequence: CASSPSGGLNEQFF. The CDR3 bases are TGTGCCAGCAGTCCGTCGGGGGGCCTCAATGAGCAGTTCTTC.

V is TRBV4-1 and J is TRBJ1-2, with TRBD1 as a possible D gene (6 bases). The germline V gene encodes CDR1 MGHRA and CDR2 YSYEKL. The CDR3 totals 16 residues. V gave up 2 bases and J gave up 2 bases, with 15 bases separating them. DNA for the CDR3: TGCGCCAGCAGCCAATTAATCTCAGGGGAAAACTATGGCTACACCTTC. As protein: CASSQLISGENYGYTF.

V is TRBV12-5 and J is TRBJ1-2, with D unclear. The germline CDR1 and CDR2 sequences are LGHNT and FRNRAP. The V gene lost 0 bases and the J gene lost 4 bases, with 12 bases spanning the gap. This CDR3 contains 15 residues. The CDR3: CASGLVLEQIYGYTF. The CDR3 DNA reads TGTGCTAGTGGTTTGGTACTAGAACAGATCTATGGCTACACCTTC.

This clone has only one observation. The genes are TRBV6-5 and TRBJ1-5; 9 bases align to TRBD1. V shed 7 bases and J 0 bases; nucleotides not matched to a gene: 4. CDR3 length equals 15 residues. The germline V gene has CDR1 MNHEY and CDR2 SVGAGI. This CDR3 reads CASTLDRGSNQPQHF. CDR3 nucleotides: TGTGCCAGCACGTTGGACAGGGGTAGCAATCAGCCCCAGCATTTT.

This chain links TRBV19 with TRBJ1-2, with 9 bases identical to TRBD1. The germline gives CDR1 LNHDA, CDR2 SQIVND (reference sequence). There are 20 residues in the CDR3. The trim removed 4 bases at V and 0 bases at J, leaving 18 bases unmatched. The CDR3 sequence: CASSTFTRIDRGASNYGYTF. The CDR3 DNA reads TGTGCCAGTAGTACTTTCACGCGTATCGACAGGGGGGCCTCTAACTATGGCTACACCTTC.

The chain has TRBV18 and TRBJ2-3, with D possibly being TRBD1 (6 bases). The CDR3 length is 15 residues. Between the trimmed V and J ends, which lost 4 bases and 0 bases, there was a span of 11 bases. Germline V gives CDR1 KGHSH, CDR2 LQKENI. CDR3 coding DNA: TGTGCCAGCTCACAATCACAGGGAAGCACAGATACGCAGTATTTT. Protein product: CASSQSQGSTDTQYF.

The CDR3 loop is CASSLGPGTSGSYEQYF. DNA of the CDR3: TGTGCCAGCAGCTTGGGCCCCGGGACTAGCGGCTCCTACGAGCAGTACTTC. The V and J genes are TRBV5-4 and TRBJ2-7, with 11 bases that match TRBD2. The CDR3 has 17 amino acids. Germline CDR1 SGHNT, CDR2 YYREEE (reference sequence). The trim removed 0 bases at V and 0 bases at J, leaving 5 bases unmatched. The full variable domain, completed using reference TRBV5-4 and TRBJ2-7, is ETGVTQSPTHLIKTRGQQVTLRCSSQSGHNTVSWYQQALGQGPQFIFQYYREEENGRGNFPPRFSGLQFPNYSSELNVNALELDDSALYLCASSLGPGTSGSYEQYFGPGTRLTVT.

V gene TRBV4-1 combines with J gene TRBJ2-3; D may be TRBD2 (5 bases). V was cut by 0 bases and J by 7 bases, with 8 bases left in between. This CDR3 is 13 amino acids long. CDR1 is MGHRA, CDR2 YSYEKL, per germline. CDR3 residues: CASSQDGGYTQYF. The CDR3, as DNA: TGCGCCAGCAGCCAAGATGGCGGGTATACGCAGTATTTT.

This rearrangement joins TRBV9 to TRBJ2-3; D possibly corresponds to TRBD1 (5 bases). V was clipped by 4 bases and J by 3 bases, with 12 bases between them. The CDR3 runs to 14 residues. The germline V gene has CDR1 SGDLS and CDR2 YYNGEE. The CDR3 loop reads CASSPVGRTDTQYF. As DNA, the CDR3 is TGTGCCAGCAGCCCGGTGGGGCGAACAGATACGCAGTATTTT.

This clone occurred a few times. The chain uses TRBV6-1 and TRBJ1-2, with 7 nucleotides matching TRBD1. The germline V gene has CDR1 MNHNS and CDR2 SASEGT. After removal of 3 bases from V and 5 bases from J, the junction contained 9 bases not matched to a gene. This CDR3 spans 15 amino acids. CDR3 in amino acids: CASSDDREGKYGYTF. CDR3 DNA: TGTGCCAGCAGTGACGACAGGGAAGGAAAGTATGGCTACACCTTC.

The V gene is TRBV7-9, the J gene TRBJ1-2; D gene unclear. CDR3 length: 14 residues. Germline CDR1 and CDR2: SEHNR and FQNEAQ (reference sequence). V was clipped by 1 base and J by 8 bases, with 14 bases between them. The CDR3 here is CASSLDGPGLGYTF. CDR3 DNA: TGTGCCAGCAGCTTAGATGGACCAGGACTGGGCTACACCTTC.

The gene calls are TRBV6-6 and TRBJ1-1; possible D gene TRBD1, 5 bases. V was trimmed by 0 bases and J by 0 bases, leaving 11 bases between them. CDR3 length: 16 amino acids. Germline V lookup: CDR1 MNHNY, CDR2 SVGAGI (reference sequence). The CDR3 DNA reads TGTGCCAGCAGTTACTCGACGGCGGGACTGAACACTGAAGCTTTCTTT. It yields the protein CASSYSTAGLNTEAFF.

J is TRBJ1-2 and V is TRBV11-2, with a possible D match to TRBD1 (6 bases). CDR1 and CDR2 (germline): SGHAT, FQNNGV. This CDR3 has 13 residues. V was shortened by 6 bases and J by 3 bases, with 11 bases between the two germline ends. This CDR3 reads CASRLTGDYGYTF. The CDR3 DNA reads TGTGCCAGCAGGCTGACAGGAGACTATGGCTACACCTTC. The full variable domain, with the rest looked up from reference TRBV11-2 and TRBJ1-2, is EAGVAQSPRYKIIEKRQSVAFWCNPISGHATLYWYQQILGQGPKLLIQFQNNGVVDDSQLPKDRFSAERLKGVDSTLKIQPAKLEDSAVYLCASRLTGDYGYTFGSGTRLTVV.

This clone was seen more than once but under ten times. The chain's CDR3 is CSVARRGGEAFF. In DNA form, the CDR3 reads TGCAGCGTGGCTCGGAGGGGAGGTGAAGCTTTCTTT. V is TRBV29-1 and J is TRBJ1-1; tentative D call: TRBD1 (5 bases). Per germline, CDR1 SQVTM and CDR2 ANQGSEA. The length of the CDR3 is 12 residues. The V end lost 6 bases, the J end lost 7 bases, and 15 bases lay between the germline ends. Full variable domain (outside the CDR3, taken from reference TRBV29-1 and TRBJ1-1): SAVISQKPSRDICQRGTSLTIQCQVDSQVTMMFWYRQQPGQSLTLIATANQGSEATYESGFVIDKFPISRPNLTFSTLTVSNMSPEDSSIYLCSVARRGGEAFFGQGTRLTVV.

V and J are TRBV6-4 and TRBJ2-5; 10 bases align to TRBD2. CDR3 length equals 15 residues. Germline CDR1 reads MRHNA; CDR2 reads SNTAGT. The V segment lost 3 bases and the J segment 4 bases; nucleotides outside the gene matches: 5. The CDR3 here is CASSDGLAGVETQYF. The CDR3 DNA is TGTGCCAGCAGTGATGGCCTAGCGGGAGTAGAGACCCAGTACTTC.

The chain joins TRBV28 to TRBJ1-3; TRBD1 matches 10 bases. CDR1 and CDR2 from the germline V gene are MDHEN and SYDVKM. The CDR3 is 15 amino acids. J was trimmed by 2 bases and V by 4 bases; bases with no gene match: 2. The CDR3 region is CASSSTGGTGNTIYF. CDR3 coding DNA: TGTGCCAGCAGTTCGACAGGGGGCACTGGAAACACCATATATTTT.

The rearrangement links TRBV10-2 to TRBJ2-1, with 7 bases identical to TRBD2. With V trimmed by 5 bases and J by 4 bases, 2 bases remained unmatched. The CDR3 has 13 residues. Germline CDR1 is WSHSY and CDR2 is SAAADI. The CDR3 DNA sequence: TGCGCCAGCAGTCCAGCGGGATACAATGAGCAGTTCTTC. Amino acids: CASSPAGYNEQFF.

This CDR3 reads CATSDFSGTGNYGYTF. CDR3 in DNA: TGTGCCACCAGTGATTTCTCCGGGACAGGGAACTATGGCTACACCTTC. The chain has TRBV24-1 and TRBJ1-2, with 9 positions matching TRBD1. V lost 1 base to trimming and J lost 2 bases; unmatched junction nucleotides: 4. The V gene's germline CDR1 is KGHDR and CDR2 SFDVKD. There are 16 residues in the CDR3.

The rearrangement joins TRBV9 to TRBJ2-7; 7 bases fit TRBD2. With 4 bases clipped from V and 4 bases from J, the junction kept 8 bases outside the gene matches. The V gene's germline CDR1 is SGDLS and CDR2 YYNGEE. The CDR3 covers 14 residues. CDR3 sequence: CASSPGLGNYEQYF. In DNA form, the CDR3 reads TGTGCCAGCAGCCCAGGACTAGGGAATTACGAGCAGTACTTC.

Details on this clone: A junction boundary mismatches the germline segment, possibly from a read error. The V and J genes are TRBV15 and TRBJ2-7; possible D gene TRBD1, 6 bases. The germline V gene encodes CDR1 LNHNV and CDR2 YYDKDF (reference sequence). The CDR3 has 15 amino acids. The CDR3 spells CATRRDNQSPYEQYF. The CDR3 bases are TGTGCCACCCGCAGGGACAACCAGAGCCCTTACGAGCAGTACTTC.

The rearrangement uses TRBV18 and TRBJ1-5; D is uncertain. This CDR3 comprises 15 residues. The V gene's germline CDR1 is KGHSH and CDR2 LQKENI. Trimming stripped 1 base from V and 7 bases from J, with 14 bases between. CDR3 DNA: TGTGCCAGCTCACCACTGAGTGGAGTTGGACAGCCCCAGCATTTT. Its protein is CASSPLSGVGQPQHF.

The chain combines TRBV11-3 with TRBJ2-3; 11 bases are shared with TRBD2. CDR3 length equals 14 residues. Trimming removed 5 bases from V and 5 bases from J; junction bases left unmatched: 3. The V gene's germline CDR1 is SGHNT and CDR2 YENEEA. For the CDR3, the DNA is TGTGCCAGCAGCCTCGGACTAGCGGGAGATACGCAGTATTTT. The encoded protein is CASSLGLAGDTQYF.

The rearrangement uses TRBV4-2 and TRBJ1-1, with a weak D call TRBD1 (5 bases). Germline-derived CDR1 and CDR2 are LGHNA and YNFKEQ. The germline V and J ends were trimmed by 0 bases and 1 base, with 6 bases remaining between them. The CDR3 spans 14 residues. The CDR3 sequence is CASSQERGNTEAFF. CDR3 DNA sequence: TGTGCCAGCAGCCAAGAAAGGGGGAACACTGAAGCTTTCTTT.

The V call is TRBV18, the J call TRBJ2-3, with D possibly being TRBD2 (6 bases). CDR3 size: 13 residues. V was cut by 6 bases and J by 5 bases, with 12 bases left in between. CDR1 is KGHSH, CDR2 LQKENI, per germline. The CDR3 here is CASSLAEGDTQYF. DNA of the CDR3: TGTGCCAGCTCCCTTGCGGAGGGAGATACGCAGTATTTT.

This rearrangement joins TRBV7-3 to TRBJ2-2; D is uncertain. The V and J ends lost 2 bases and 5 bases respectively, with 6 bases between them. From germline, CDR1 is SGHTA and CDR2 FQGTGA. CDR3 length: 13 residues. CDR3 in amino acids: CASSLRETGELFF. CDR3 DNA: TGTGCCAGCAGCTTACGAGAAACCGGGGAGCTGTTTTTT.